This TCR beta chain stems from a study of OX40 agonist ivuxolimab in advanced cancers. Peripheral blood came from all dose cohorts at three timepoints. TCRdb's table, derived via immunoSEQ multiplex PCR, lists solely in-frame clones and lacks some. The table has tens of thousands of clones, more than 75% seen once; the top ten hold roughly an eighth. Germline-derived CDR1 and CDR2 are MNHEY and SMNVEV (reference sequence). This CDR3 contains 15 residues. The trim removed 5 bases at V and 6 bases at J, leaving 5 bases unmatched. The sequence was collected from an adult with an advanced solid tumor such as melanoma, head and neck, liver or kidney cancer. Sample: CD4+ or CD8+ T cells sorted from blood, taken in a trial of the OX40 agonist ivuxolimab. This rearrangement joins TRBV27 to TRBJ2-1; 12 bases agree with TRBD2. CDR3 nucleotide sequence: TGTGCCAGCAGTCCTGGGACTAGCGGGCTCAATGAGCAGTTCTTC. It is translated as CASSPGTSGLNEQFF.